Shown below are 13 T cell receptor beta chains from a single sample sequenced in a study of T cell clonotyping in hematopoietic cell transplantation. Profiled with immunoSEQ multiplex PCR; TCRdb holds only in-frame clones, not every one. The data contain about 69,000 clones, over 90% of them singletons. What was sequenced was peripheral blood mononuclear cells. These receptors originate from a man aged 45 to 65 in good health. Some clones in this sample may be carry-over from other donors' samples.

The V and J genes are TRBV19 and TRBJ1-5; no clear D gene. V was cut by 6 bases and J by 0 bases, with 12 bases left in between. Germline loops: CDR1 LNHDA, CDR2 SQIVND (reference sequence). The CDR3 has 15 residues. This chain's CDR3 is CASRKGFPSNQPQHF. CDR3 nucleotides: TGTGCCAGTAGAAAAGGGTTCCCTAGCAATCAGCCCCAGCATTTT.

The V and J genes are TRBV10-3 and TRBJ2-2; D may be TRBD2 (6 bases). CDR1 is ENHRY, CDR2 SYGVKD, per germline. The ends were cut back, 1 base at V and 17 bases at J, with 14 bases in the middle. This CDR3 is built from 12 residues. This CDR3 is CAISELEGAIFF. DNA of the CDR3: TGTGCCATCAGTGAGTTGGAGGGAGCGATTTTTTTT.

V usage is TRBV7-9 and J usage is TRBJ2-7, with D possibly matching TRBD2 (5 bases). This CDR3 comprises 15 residues. V shed 1 base and J shed 2 bases, with 12 bases lying between them. CDR1 is SEHNR, CDR2 FQNEAQ, per germline (reference sequence). The CDR3 DNA reads as TGTGCCAGCAGCTTAGGACTTAGCGTAGCCTACGAGCAGTACTTC. Translating gives CASSLGLSVAYEQYF.

The V call is TRBV5-6, the J call TRBJ2-5; D possibly corresponds to TRBD2 (6 bases). CDR3 size: 15 residues. CDR1 SGHDT and CDR2 YYEEEE come from the germline V gene. V lost 4 bases and J 7 bases, leaving 20 bases between the germline ends. This CDR3 reads CASSMGLSLRGTQYF. Written as DNA, the CDR3 is TGTGCCAGCAGCATGGGACTGTCGTTACGAGGGACCCAGTACTTC.

The chain has TRBV5-1 and TRBJ1-1, with D possibly being TRBD1 (5 bases). The CDR3 loop spans 15 amino acids. V was clipped by 4 bases and J by 2 bases, with 15 bases between them. Germline V lookup: CDR1 SGHRS, CDR2 YFSETQ. Written as DNA, the CDR3 is TGCGCCAGCAGCCATCCGGGACTGCAAAACACTGAAGCTTTCTTT. Its protein is CASSHPGLQNTEAFF.

This rearrangement joins TRBV6-5 to TRBJ2-3; no reliable D call. The CDR3 sequence is 15 residues long. CDR1 and CDR2 from the germline V gene are MNHEY and SVGAGI. Between the trimmed V and J ends, which lost 0 bases and 1 base, there was a span of 8 bases. The chain's CDR3 is CASSYSPGRTDTQYF. CDR3 in DNA: TGTGCCAGCAGTTACTCGCCAGGTCGCACAGATACGCAGTATTTT.

The chain has TRBV27 and TRBJ1-2; D call uncertain. CDR3 length: 17 residues. The germline gives CDR1 MNHEY, CDR2 SMNVEV (reference sequence). V was cut by 2 bases and J by 7 bases, with 23 bases left in between. CDR3 residues: CASSLGPLVGAIGGYTF. The CDR3 DNA reads as TGTGCCAGCAGTTTAGGCCCACTGGTAGGAGCTATCGGTGGCTACACCTTC.

The chain uses TRBV5-1 and TRBJ1-1; D gene uncertain. The germline gives CDR1 SGHRS, CDR2 YFSETQ. The CDR3 runs to 14 residues. The germline V and J ends were trimmed by 0 bases and 5 bases, with 11 bases remaining between them. The CDR3 bases are TGCGCCAGCAGCTTGGGTCTTGGGAAAACTGAAGCTTTCTTT. Protein: CASSLGLGKTEAFF.

V gene TRBV2 combines with J gene TRBJ1-1, with TRBD1 as a possible D gene (5 bases). Trimming removed 0 bases at V and 7 bases at J, with 21 bases between. The germline gives CDR1 SNHLY, CDR2 FYNNEI. This CDR3 has 17 amino acids. In DNA form, the CDR3 reads TGTGCCAGCAGTGAAGCGCTAGCAGGGACCGGTCTCGGTGAAGCTTTCTTT. Translating it yields CASSEALAGTGLGEAFF. Together with reference TRBV2 and TRBJ1-1, the CDR3 gives the full variable domain: EPEVTQTPSHQVTQMGQEVILRCVPISNHLYFYWYRQILGQKVEFLVSFYNNEISEKSEIFDDQFSVERPDGSNFTLKIRSTKLEDSAMYFCASSEALAGTGLGEAFFGQGTRLTVV.

The chain uses TRBV7-2 and TRBJ1-5; D is unclear. This CDR3 is 19 amino acids long. CDR1 SGHTA and CDR2 FQGNSA come from the germline V gene. V shed 0 bases and J shed 11 bases, with 29 bases lying between them. The CDR3 sequence: CASSLASQHLVDDRRAQHF. The CDR3 coding sequence is TGTGCCAGCAGCTTAGCCTCTCAGCATCTGGTGGACGACCGACGGGCCCAGCATTTT.

The rearrangement links TRBV6-4 to TRBJ2-1; no reliable D call. This CDR3 has 13 amino acids. CDR1 is MRHNA, CDR2 SNTAGT, per germline. V was pared by 2 bases and J by 6 bases, with 8 bases between. CDR3 in DNA: TGTGCCAGCAGTGACCTCGGCGGCAATGAGCAGTTCTTC. It specifies CASSDLGGNEQFF.

This chain links TRBV28 with TRBJ1-5, with D tentatively TRBD1 (5 bases). This CDR3 has 14 amino acids. V was trimmed by 4 bases and J by 9 bases, leaving 16 bases between them. CDR1 MDHEN and CDR2 SYDVKM come from the germline V gene. The CDR3 here is CASSSSGGSWPQHF. CDR3 bases: TGTGCCAGCAGTTCGAGTGGGGGATCCTGGCCCCAGCATTTT.

The chain carries TRBV19 and TRBJ2-7; 7 positions match TRBD1. Germline values: CDR1 LNHDA, CDR2 SQIVND (reference sequence). The CDR3 has 13 residues. Trimming removed 3 bases from V and 2 bases from J; junction bases left unmatched: 1. The CDR3 DNA reads TGTGCCAGTAGTATCCAGGGGGCCTACGAGCAGTACTTC. Its translation: CASSIQGAYEQYF.